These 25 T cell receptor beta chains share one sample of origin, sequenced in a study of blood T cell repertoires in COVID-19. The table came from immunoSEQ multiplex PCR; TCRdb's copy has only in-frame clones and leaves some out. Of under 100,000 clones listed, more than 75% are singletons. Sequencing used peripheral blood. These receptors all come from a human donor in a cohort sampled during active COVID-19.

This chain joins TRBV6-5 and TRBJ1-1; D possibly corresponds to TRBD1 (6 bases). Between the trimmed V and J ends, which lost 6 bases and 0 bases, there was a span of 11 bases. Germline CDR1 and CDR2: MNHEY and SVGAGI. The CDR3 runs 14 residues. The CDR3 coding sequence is TGTGCCAGCAGAGCGGGACAAATGAACACTGAAGCTTTCTTT. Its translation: CASRAGQMNTEAFF.

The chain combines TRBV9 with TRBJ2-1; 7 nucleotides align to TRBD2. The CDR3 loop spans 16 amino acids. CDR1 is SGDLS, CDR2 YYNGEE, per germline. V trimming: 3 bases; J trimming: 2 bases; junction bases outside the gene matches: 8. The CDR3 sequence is CASSALPGGTYNEQFF. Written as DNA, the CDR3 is TGTGCCAGCAGCGCTCTGCCGGGGGGAACCTACAATGAGCAGTTCTTC.

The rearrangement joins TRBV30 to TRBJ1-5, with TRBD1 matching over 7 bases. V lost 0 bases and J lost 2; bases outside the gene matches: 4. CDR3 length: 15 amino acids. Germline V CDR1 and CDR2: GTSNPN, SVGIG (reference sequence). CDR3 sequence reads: CAWSVAGGGNQPQHF. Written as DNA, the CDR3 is TGTGCCTGGAGTGTAGCAGGGGGTGGCAATCAGCCCCAGCATTTT.

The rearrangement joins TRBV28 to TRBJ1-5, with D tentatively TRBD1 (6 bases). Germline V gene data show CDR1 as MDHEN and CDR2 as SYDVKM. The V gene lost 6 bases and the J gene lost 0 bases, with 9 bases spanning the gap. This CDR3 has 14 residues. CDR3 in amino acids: CASSNRASNQPQHF. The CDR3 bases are TGTGCCAGCAGCAACAGGGCTAGCAATCAGCCCCAGCATTTT.

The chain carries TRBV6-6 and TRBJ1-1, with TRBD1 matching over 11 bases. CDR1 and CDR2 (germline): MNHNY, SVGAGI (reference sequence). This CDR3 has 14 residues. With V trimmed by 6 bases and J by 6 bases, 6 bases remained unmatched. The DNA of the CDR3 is TGTGCCAGCAGATGGGACAGGGGGACCCCTGAAGCTTTCTTT. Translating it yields CASRWDRGTPEAFF.

The CDR3 DNA sequence: TGTGCCAGCAGCTTAGTTGAGAAGGAGACCCAGTACTTC. The encoded protein is CASSLVEKETQYF. V usage is TRBV7-9 and J usage is TRBJ2-5; D is uncertain. The CDR3 consists of 13 residues. V lost 1 base to trimming and J lost 5 bases, with 8 bases between them. Germline CDR1 and CDR2: SEHNR and FQNEAQ (reference sequence).

CDR3 sequence: CASSLGGRINQPQHF. DNA of the CDR3: TGTGCCAGCAGCTTGGGCGGGCGGATCAATCAGCCCCAGCATTTT. The V and J genes are TRBV5-4 and TRBJ1-5, with D uncertain. Deletions cut 0 bases from V and 3 bases from J, with 10 bases between. This CDR3 has 15 residues. In germline, CDR1 is SGHNT, CDR2 YYREEE (reference sequence).

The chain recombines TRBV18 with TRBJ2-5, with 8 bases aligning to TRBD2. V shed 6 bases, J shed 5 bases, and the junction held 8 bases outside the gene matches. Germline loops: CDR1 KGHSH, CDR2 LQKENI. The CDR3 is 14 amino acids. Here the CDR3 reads CASSLAGPRETQYF. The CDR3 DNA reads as TGTGCCAGCTCCCTAGCGGGTCCGAGGGAGACCCAGTACTTC.

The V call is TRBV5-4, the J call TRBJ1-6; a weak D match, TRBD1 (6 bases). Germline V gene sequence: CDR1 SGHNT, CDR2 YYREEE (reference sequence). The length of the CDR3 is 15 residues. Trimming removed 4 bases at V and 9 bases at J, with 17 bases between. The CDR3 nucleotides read TGTGCCAGCAGCAAAGAACAGGGTCTCAGTTCACCCCTCCACTTT. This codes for CASSKEQGLSSPLHF.

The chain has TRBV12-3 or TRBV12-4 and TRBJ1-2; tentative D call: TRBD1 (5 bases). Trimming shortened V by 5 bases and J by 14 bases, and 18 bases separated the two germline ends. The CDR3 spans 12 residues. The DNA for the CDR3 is TGTGCCAGCAGTCCTCCCCAGGGTATCGTGACCTTC. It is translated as CASSPPQGIVTF.

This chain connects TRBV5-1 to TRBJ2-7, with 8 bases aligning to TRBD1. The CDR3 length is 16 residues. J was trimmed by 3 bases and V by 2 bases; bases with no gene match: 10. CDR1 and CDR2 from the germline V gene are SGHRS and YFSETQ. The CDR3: CASSLPDREVFYEQYF. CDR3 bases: TGCGCCAGCAGCTTACCGGACAGGGAAGTTTTCTACGAGCAGTACTTC.

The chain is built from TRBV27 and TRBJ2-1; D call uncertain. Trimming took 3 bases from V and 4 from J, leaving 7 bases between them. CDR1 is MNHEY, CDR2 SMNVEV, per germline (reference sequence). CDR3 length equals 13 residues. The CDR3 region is CASSLTPYNEQFF. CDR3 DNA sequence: TGTGCCAGCAGTTTGACACCTTACAATGAGCAGTTCTTC.

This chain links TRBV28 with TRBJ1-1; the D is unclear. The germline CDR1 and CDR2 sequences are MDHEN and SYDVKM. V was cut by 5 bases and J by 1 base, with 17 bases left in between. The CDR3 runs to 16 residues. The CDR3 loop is CASSLGGGRRNTEAFF. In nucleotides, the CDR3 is TGTGCCAGCAGTCTGGGAGGCGGCAGACGGAACACTGAAGCTTTCTTT.

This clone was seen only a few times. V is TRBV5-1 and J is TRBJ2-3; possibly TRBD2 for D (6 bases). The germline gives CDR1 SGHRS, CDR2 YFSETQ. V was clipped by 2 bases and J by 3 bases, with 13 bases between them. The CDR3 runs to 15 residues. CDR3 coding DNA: TGCGCCAGCAGCTTCTCGGGGGAGGAGACAGATACGCAGTATTTT. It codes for CASSFSGEETDTQYF. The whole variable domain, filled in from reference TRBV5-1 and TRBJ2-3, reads KAGVTQTPRYLIKTRGQQVTLSCSPISGHRSVSWYQQTPGQGLQFLFEYFSETQRNKGNFPGRFSGRQFSNSRSEMNVSTLELGDSALYLCASSFSGEETDTQYFGPGTRLTVL.

CDR3 bases: TGCGCCAGCAGCCAAGCAGGGGGCAGGACTAATGAAAAACTGTTTTTT. It translates to CASSQAGGRTNEKLFF. The chain joins TRBV4-1 to TRBJ1-4; 8 bases are shared with TRBD1. The CDR3 length is 16 residues. V shed 1 base, J shed 2 bases, and the junction held 3 bases outside the gene matches. Germline values: CDR1 MGHRA, CDR2 YSYEKL.

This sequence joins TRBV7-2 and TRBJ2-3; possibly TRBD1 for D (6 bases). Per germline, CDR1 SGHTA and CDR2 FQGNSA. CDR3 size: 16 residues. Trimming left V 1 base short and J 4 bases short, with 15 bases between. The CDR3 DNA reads TGTGCCAGCAGCTTAGGACTCGGCAGGGGATCAGATACGCAGTATTTT. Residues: CASSLGLGRGSDTQYF.

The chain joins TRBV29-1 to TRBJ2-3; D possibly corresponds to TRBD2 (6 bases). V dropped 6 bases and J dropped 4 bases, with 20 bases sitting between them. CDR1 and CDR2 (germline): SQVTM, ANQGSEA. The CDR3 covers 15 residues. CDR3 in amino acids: CSVGEWRGIADTQYF. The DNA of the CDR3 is TGCAGCGTCGGAGAATGGCGGGGTATCGCAGATACGCAGTATTTT.

The CDR3 loop reads CASSKVGTSGDAMPAKNIQYF. CDR3 nucleotides: TGTGCCAGCAGCAAAGTGGGGACTAGCGGGGATGCCATGCCAGCCAAAAACATTCAGTACTTC. V gene TRBV21-1 combines with J gene TRBJ2-4; TRBD2 reflects the table's D call only, with no check against the DNA. TRBV21-1 is a listed pseudogene. The CDR3 runs to 21 residues.

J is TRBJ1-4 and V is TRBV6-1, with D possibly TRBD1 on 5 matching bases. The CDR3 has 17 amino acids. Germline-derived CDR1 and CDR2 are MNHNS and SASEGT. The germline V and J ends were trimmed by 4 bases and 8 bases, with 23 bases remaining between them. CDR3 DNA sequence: TGTGCCAGCAGTGTCTTCGCGTCGACAGTTGGGCCCGAAAAACTGTTTTTT. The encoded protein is CASSVFASTVGPEKLFF.

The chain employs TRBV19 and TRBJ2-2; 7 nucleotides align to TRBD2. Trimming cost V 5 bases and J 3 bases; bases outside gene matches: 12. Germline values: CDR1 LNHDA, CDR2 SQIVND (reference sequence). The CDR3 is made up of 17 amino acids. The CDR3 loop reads CASSLQRLADDTGELFF. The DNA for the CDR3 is TGTGCCAGTAGTCTTCAGCGGCTAGCGGACGACACCGGGGAGCTGTTTTTT. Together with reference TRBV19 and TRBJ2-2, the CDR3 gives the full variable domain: DGGITQSPKYLFRKEGQNVTLSCEQNLNHDAMYWYRQDPGQGLRLIYYSQIVNDFQKGDIAEGYSVSREKKESFPLTVTSAQKNPTAFYLCASSLQRLADDTGELFFGEGSRLTVL.

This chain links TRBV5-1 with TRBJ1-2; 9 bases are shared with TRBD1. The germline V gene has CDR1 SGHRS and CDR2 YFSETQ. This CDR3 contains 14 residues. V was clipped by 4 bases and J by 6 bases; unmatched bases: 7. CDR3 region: CASSSNRGRDGYTF. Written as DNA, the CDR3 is TGCGCCAGCAGCAGTAACAGGGGGCGCGATGGCTACACCTTC.

The CDR3 nucleotides are TGTGCCAGCTCACCACGATCCGGGTTGACTGAAGCTTTCTTT. It yields the protein CASSPRSGLTEAFF. The chain uses TRBV18 and TRBJ1-1; D uncertain. The CDR3 is 14 amino acids. CDR1 is KGHSH and CDR2 is LQKENI in the germline V gene. The germline V and J ends were trimmed by 1 base and 5 bases, with 11 bases remaining between them.

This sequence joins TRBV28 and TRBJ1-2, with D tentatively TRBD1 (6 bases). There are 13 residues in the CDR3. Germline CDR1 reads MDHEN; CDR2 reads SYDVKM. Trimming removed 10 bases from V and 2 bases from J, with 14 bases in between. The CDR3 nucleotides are TGTGCCACTCGACACAGGGAAAACTATGGCTACACCTTC. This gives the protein CATRHRENYGYTF.

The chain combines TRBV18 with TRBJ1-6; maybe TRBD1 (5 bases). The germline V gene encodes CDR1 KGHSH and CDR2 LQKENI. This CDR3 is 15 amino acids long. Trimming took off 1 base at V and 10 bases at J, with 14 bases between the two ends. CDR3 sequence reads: CASSPLKGSWSPLHF. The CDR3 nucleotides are TGTGCCAGCTCACCACTCAAGGGGTCTTGGTCACCCCTCCACTTT. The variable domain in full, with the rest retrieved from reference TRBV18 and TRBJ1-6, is NAGVMQNPRHLVRRRGQEARLRCSPMKGHSHVYWYRQLPEEGLKFMVYLQKENIIDESGMPKERFSAEFPKEGPSILRIQQVVRGDSAAYFCASSPLKGSWSPLHFGNGTRLTVT.

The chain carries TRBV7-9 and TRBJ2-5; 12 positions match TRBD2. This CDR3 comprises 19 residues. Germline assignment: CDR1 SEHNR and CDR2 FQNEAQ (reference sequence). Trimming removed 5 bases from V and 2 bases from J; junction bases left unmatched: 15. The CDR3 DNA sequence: TGTGCCAGCAGCCCACCACCCCACTCACTAGCGGGGGGACAAGAGACCCAGTACTTC. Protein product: CASSPPPHSLAGGQETQYF.